The 5 T cell receptor beta chains listed next were all sequenced from one sample in a study of cytomegalovirus exposure and HLA in healthy donors. In the PCR, 60 Vbeta and 13 Jbeta primers were used. This table comes from immunoSEQ multiplex PCR, and its TCRdb copy is limited to in-frame clones, with some not included. The sample yields more than 90,000 clones, 65% to 85% seen once. Material for sequencing was PBMCs. These receptors were taken from a woman in her thirties or forties in good health and CMV-seronegative.

The chain carries TRBV5-1 and TRBJ1-1, with D unclear. The CDR3 contains 14 residues. Trimming removed 4 bases at V and 5 bases at J, with 15 bases between. Germline assignment: CDR1 SGHRS and CDR2 YFSETQ. CDR3 protein: CASSGGDERTEAFF. In DNA form, the CDR3 reads TGCGCCAGCAGCGGCGGGGATGAGAGGACTGAAGCTTTCTTT.

Turning to this clone: A read error may account for a junction end that differs from germline. This chain links TRBV7-9 with TRBJ1-3, with D perhaps TRBD1 (5 bases). CDR1 and CDR2 (germline): SEHNR, FQNEAQ (reference sequence). The CDR3 is 13 amino acids. This CDR3 reads CSSKVWTGNTIYF. CDR3 nucleotides: TGTTCCAGCAAGGTTTGGACAGGAAACACCATATATTTT. Supplemented by reference TRBV7-9 and TRBJ1-3, the full variable domain reads DTGVSQNPRHKITKRGQNVTFRCDPISEHNRLYWYRQTLGQGPEFLTYFQNEAQLEKSRLLSDRFSAERPKGSFSTLEIQRTEQGDSAMYLCSSKVWTGNTIYFGEGSWLTVV.

This clone was recorded a few times. V gene TRBV7-2 combines with J gene TRBJ2-2; a weak D match, TRBD1 (6 bases). V was trimmed by 1 base and J by 1 base, leaving 16 bases between them. This CDR3 has 18 amino acids. The germline gives CDR1 SGHTA, CDR2 FQGNSA. As DNA, the CDR3 is TGTGCCAGCAGCTTAGATTTGGCTGGACAGTTGAACACCGGGGAGCTGTTTTTT. Encoded protein: CASSLDLAGQLNTGELFF.

This clone turned up a few times. The rearrangement joins TRBV7-6 to TRBJ1-4; 10 positions agree with TRBD1. CDR1 and CDR2 (germline): SGHVS, FNYEAQ. The CDR3 runs 18 residues. The junction had 19 bases not matched to a gene; V was cut back by 5 bases and J by 10 bases. The CDR3 sequence: CASSPVPTWTGGGGKLFF. The CDR3 coding sequence is TGTGCCAGCAGCCCCGTACCGACATGGACAGGGGGAGGAGGAAAACTGTTTTTT. The entire variable domain, with the rest obtained from reference TRBV7-6 and TRBJ1-4, is as follows: GAGVSQSPRYKVTKRGQDVALRCDPISGHVSLYWYRQALGQGPEFLTYFNYEAQQDKSGLPNDRFSAERPEGSISTLTIQRTEQRDSAMYRCASSPVPTWTGGGGKLFFGSGTQLSVL.

V usage is TRBV4-1 and J usage is TRBJ1-6; D may be TRBD1 (5 bases). Trimming stripped 2 bases from V and 7 bases from J, with 15 bases between. The CDR3 totals 16 residues. Germline CDR1 MGHRA, CDR2 YSYEKL. The CDR3: CASSQIPTDSNSPLHF. The DNA of the CDR3 is TGCGCCAGCAGCCAAATCCCGACAGACTCAAATTCACCCCTCCACTTT.